The rows below give T cell receptor beta chains drawn from one sample of a study of regulatory T cells in long-lasting Graves disease. In TCRdb, the multiplex PCR reads were re-called with MiXCR into one record per CDR3 protein. The table has 350,000 to 500,000 distinct CDR3 sequences, about a sixth seen once. These data were also filed under a second study, of T cells in Graves' hyperthyroidism and ophthalmopathy.

Here the sequenced sample was peripheral blood mononuclear cells (PBMCs), taken at new diagnosis, from a patient treated with antithyroid drugs. The receptors stem from a woman aged 18-29 years with Graves disease. Each CDR3 is given with its conserved first and last residue. A D gene is named only where the DNA matches it firmly. Only some rows state a clone size, as once, few, many or a class for expanded clones.

j_call d_call v_call clone_size cdr3_nt cdr3_aa
TRBJ2-7 - TRBV2 many TGTGCCAGCAGAAGGTTTGGGGACTACGAGCAGTACTTC CASRRFGDYEQYF
TRBJ2-3 - TRBV6-1 - TGTGCCACCGCCGGGACCTACACAGATACGCAGTATTTT CATAGTYTDTQYF
TRBJ2-7 TRBD1 TRBV19 - TGTGCCAGTAGTCTGATGGGACAGACCTACGAGCAGTACTTC CASSLMGQTYEQYF
TRBJ1-6 - TRBV5-6 few TGTGCCAGCAGCTTGGTCCAGGGGACTGGAATAGGTTCACCCCTCCACTTT CASSLVQGTGIGSPLHF
TRBJ2-7 TRBD1 TRBV6-1 few TGTGCCAGCAGCGCCTTTACAGGGGATTCCTACGAGCAGTACTTC CASSAFTGDSYEQYF
TRBJ1-4 - TRBV28 - TGTGCCAGCAGTTGGACTGGTGAAAAACTGTTTTTT CASSWTGEKLFF
TRBJ2-3 - TRBV10-3 few TGTGCCACTAACCAGGACAACACAGATACGCAGTATTTT CATNQDNTDTQYF
TRBJ1-2 - TRBV28 many TGTGCCAGCAGCCCCCCGATACTTTATGGCTACACCTTC CASSPPILYGYTF
TRBJ2-1 - TRBV3-1 many TGTGCCAGCAGAGGGACCCACTCCTTCTACAATGAGCAGTTCTTC CASRGTHSFYNEQFF
TRBJ2-5 - TRBV5-1 few TGCGCCAGCAGCTTGGGCCAGGGCCTTAAAGAGACCCAGTACTTC CASSLGQGLKETQYF
TRBJ2-1 TRBD1 TRBV20-1 many TGCAGTGCTGAAGGGACAGGGTACAATGAGCAGTTCTTC CSAEGTGYNEQFF
TRBJ2-2 TRBD1 TRBV19 few TGTGCCTGTACCGACAGGGGTAGAAGCGGGGAGCTGTTTTTT CACTDRGRSGELFF
TRBJ2-5 - TRBV30 few TGTGCCTGGAGTGTACCTCGTCGGGACCAGGCGCAGACCCAGTACTTC CAWSVPRRDQAQTQYF
TRBJ1-2 TRBD1 TRBV7-2 few TGTGCCAGCAGACCCGGACAGGGCCTAACCGATAACTATGGCTACACCTTC CASRPGQGLTDNYGYTF
TRBJ2-7 TRBD2 TRBV10-3 - TGTGCCACCTCGGGACTAGCGGGAGAATACGAGCAGTACTTC CATSGLAGEYEQYF
TRBJ1-1 - TRBV9 - TGTGCCAGCAGCCTAAGTCCGAGAGGGGGTGGGAACACTGAAGCTTTCTTT CASSLSPRGGGNTEAFF
TRBJ2-2 - TRBV28 many TGTGCCAGCAGCCCCCCCGAAGAGGTCACCGGGGAGCTGTTTTTT CASSPPEEVTGELFF
TRBJ1-2 - TRBV6-1 many TGTGCCAGCAGATCGCGACAGAACTATGGCTACACCTTC CASRSRQNYGYTF
TRBJ2-2 TRBD2 TRBV11-2 many TGTGCCAGTCAGGGACTAGCGGGATGGTTGAAAACCGGGGAGCTGTTTTTT CASQGLAGWLKTGELFF
TRBJ1-1 TRBD1 TRBV20-1 many TGCAGTGCTAGAGATCCACGGACAGGGAGATACACTGAAGCTTTCTTT CSARDPRTGRYTEAFF
TRBJ2-3 - TRBV20-1 - TGCAGTGCAACCTCTCGCGGGGCCACAGATACGCAGTATTTT CSATSRGATDTQYF
TRBJ2-1 - TRBV29-1 few TGCAGCGCCCCGGGTCCCTCCTACAATGAGCAGTTCTTC CSAPGPSYNEQFF
TRBJ2-7 TRBD2 TRBV19 - TGTGCCAGTAGTTTTCAGCGGGGGCTCTACGAGCAGTACTTC CASSFQRGLYEQYF
TRBJ1-6 - TRBV3-1 - TGTGCCAGCAGCCAAGAGGGACACCCTACTCCGAGCTCCTATAATTCACCCCTCCACTTT CASSQEGHPTPSSYNSPLHF
TRBJ2-1 TRBD2 TRBV20-1 many TGCAGTGCTAGAAGTCTTGGTTGGGCGGGAGAAGGAGGCAATGAGCAGTTCTTC CSARSLGWAGEGGNEQFF
TRBJ2-5 TRBD1 TRBV2 - TGTGCCAGCAGTGAAGACAGGGGAACGGAGACCCAGTACTTC CASSEDRGTETQYF
TRBJ2-1 TRBD2 TRBV27 many TGTGCCAGCAGTTTATCGAGGGGACTAGCGGGCTTGAATGAGCAGTTCTTC CASSLSRGLAGLNEQFF
TRBJ1-1 TRBD1 TRBV19 - TGTGCCAGTAGGGGGGACAGAAAAAACACTGAAGCTTTCTTT CASRGDRKNTEAFF
TRBJ2-3 TRBD2 TRBV7-9 few TGTGCCAGCAGCTTACGGACTAGCGGGGGGTCAGATACGCAGTATTTT CASSLRTSGGSDTQYF
TRBJ2-7 TRBD2 TRBV6-1 - TGTGCCAGCAGTCTATCAGGGATAGCGGGAGACATCTTTTACGAGCAGTACTTC CASSLSGIAGDIFYEQYF
TRBJ1-4 - TRBV6-1 many TGTGCCAGCAGTGTCCAGGGTACTGAAAAACTGTTTTTT CASSVQGTEKLFF
TRBJ2-4 - TRBV12-3/TRBV12-4 many TGTGCCAGCAGTTTAGCGGACCCAAAAAACATTCAGTACTTC CASSLADPKNIQYF
TRBJ2-6 - TRBV6-5 - TGTGCCAGCAGTTACCGATTGGGACGGGGATACGTCCTGACTTTC CASSYRLGRGYVLTF
TRBJ1-3 - TRBV15 few TGTGCCACCAGCGCGGGGCCGAGAAACACCATATATTTT CATSAGPRNTIYF
TRBJ2-7 - TRBV28 once TGTGCCAGCAGTTTTCTCCGGGCGTCCGGCGAGCAGTACTTC CASSFLRASGEQYF
TRBJ1-5 - TRBV29-1 - TGCAGCGTTGTCCAACCAGGTCAGCCCCAGCATTTT CSVVQPGQPQHF